Shown below are 7 T cell receptor beta chains from a single sample sequenced in a study of blood T cell repertoires in COVID-19. Sequenced by immunoSEQ multiplex PCR; TCRdb stores in-frame clones only, minus some. The sample lists 210,000 or so clones; 85% to 90% were seen once. The sequenced material came from peripheral blood. The receptors were gathered from a man aged 50 to 60 with acute or convalescent COVID-19.

The V gene is TRBV2, the J gene TRBJ1-3; 7 nucleotides line up with TRBD1. CDR3 length: 16 residues. Germline CDR1 reads SNHLY; CDR2 reads FYNNEI. Unmatched junction bases numbered 9, after V lost 5 bases and J lost 2 bases. The CDR3 reads CASSRQGAAPGNTIYF. Written as DNA, the CDR3 is TGTGCCAGCAGTCGACAGGGAGCGGCGCCTGGAAACACCATATATTTT.

V and J are TRBV7-2 and TRBJ2-3; D is undetermined. V lost 2 bases and J lost 5, with 5 bases in between. CDR3 length: 12 residues. The germline CDR1 and CDR2 sequences are SGHTA and FQGNSA. The CDR3 DNA reads as TGTGCCAGCAGCTTAAGCGTAGATACGCAGTATTTT. Translation: CASSLSVDTQYF.

The DNA for the CDR3 is TGTGCCAGCCAGGACAGCACTAAACAAGAGACCCAGTACTTC. Translating gives CASQDSTKQETQYF. V gene TRBV5-4 combines with J gene TRBJ2-5; maybe TRBD1 (6 bases). Germline V CDR1 and CDR2: SGHNT, YYREEE (reference sequence). CDR3 length: 14 amino acids. The V and J ends lost 7 bases and 2 bases respectively, with 15 bases between them.

The chain recombines TRBV7-8 with TRBJ2-7; 8 nucleotides line up with TRBD2. The CDR3 spans 15 residues. The ends lost 5 bases at V and 0 bases at J; junction bases unmatched: 6. CDR1 is SGHVS, CDR2 FQNEAQ, per germline. CDR3 nucleotide sequence: TGTGCCAGCAGCCGCTCGGGGGGGGTCTCCTACGAGCAGTACTTC. Residues: CASSRSGGVSYEQYF.

As concerns this clone: This sample includes further DNA sequences coding for the same CDR3. The V call is TRBV2, the J call TRBJ1-5, with no clear D. The CDR3 is 13 residues long. The germline CDR1 and CDR2 sequences are SNHLY and FYNNEI. V dropped 3 bases and J dropped 5 bases, with 8 bases sitting between them. The CDR3: CASSEGRYQPQHF. CDR3 DNA sequence: TGTGCCAGCAGTGAGGGCAGATATCAGCCCCAGCATTTT. Together with reference TRBV2 and TRBJ1-5, the CDR3 gives the full variable domain: EPEVTQTPSHQVTQMGQEVILRCVPISNHLYFYWYRQILGQKVEFLVSFYNNEISEKSEIFDDQFSVERPDGSNFTLKIRSTKLEDSAMYFCASSEGRYQPQHFGDGTRLSIL.

This chain joins TRBV4-2 and TRBJ1-5; TRBD1 agrees at 8 bases. Trimming took 3 bases from V and 2 from J; bases not matched to a gene: 6. There are 16 residues in the CDR3. Germline CDR1 is LGHNA and CDR2 is YNFKEQ. The CDR3 sequence: CASSHVPDRGNQPQHF. The CDR3 nucleotides are TGTGCCAGCAGCCATGTCCCGGACAGGGGCAATCAGCCCCAGCATTTT.

This sequence joins TRBV5-6 and TRBJ2-1, with D maybe TRBD1 (5 bases). CDR1 SGHDT and CDR2 YYEEEE come from the germline V gene. Trimming took off 2 bases at V and 8 bases at J, with 17 bases between the two ends. The CDR3 is 15 amino acids. CDR3 nucleotide sequence: TGTGCCAGCAGCTTCAGGGAAGCCCTGCGCGATGAGCAGTTCTTC. Encoded protein: CASSFREALRDEQFF.